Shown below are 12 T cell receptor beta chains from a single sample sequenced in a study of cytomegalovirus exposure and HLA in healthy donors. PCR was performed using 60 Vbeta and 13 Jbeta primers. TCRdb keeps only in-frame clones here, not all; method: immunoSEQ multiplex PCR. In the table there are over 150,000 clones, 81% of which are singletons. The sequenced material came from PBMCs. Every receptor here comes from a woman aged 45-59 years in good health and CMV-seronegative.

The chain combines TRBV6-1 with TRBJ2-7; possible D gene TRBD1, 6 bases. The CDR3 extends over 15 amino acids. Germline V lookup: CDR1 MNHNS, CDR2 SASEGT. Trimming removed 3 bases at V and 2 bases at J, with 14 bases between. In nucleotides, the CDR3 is TGTGCCAGCAGTGAGTCAATGGGGGCTACCTACGAGCAGTACTTC. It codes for CASSESMGATYEQYF.

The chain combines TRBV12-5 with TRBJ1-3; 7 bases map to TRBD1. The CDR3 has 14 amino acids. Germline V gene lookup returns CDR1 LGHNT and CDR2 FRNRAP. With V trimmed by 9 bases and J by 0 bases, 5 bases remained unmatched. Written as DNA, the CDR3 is TGTGCTAGCCGGACAGGCGGCTCTGGAAACACCATATATTTT. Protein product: CASRTGGSGNTIYF.

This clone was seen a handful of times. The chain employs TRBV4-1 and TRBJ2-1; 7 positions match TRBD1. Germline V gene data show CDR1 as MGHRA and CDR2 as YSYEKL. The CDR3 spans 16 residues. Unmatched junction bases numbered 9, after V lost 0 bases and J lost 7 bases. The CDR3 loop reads CASSQEFRQGWNEQFF. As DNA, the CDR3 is TGCGCCAGCAGCCAAGAGTTCAGACAGGGCTGGAATGAGCAGTTCTTC.

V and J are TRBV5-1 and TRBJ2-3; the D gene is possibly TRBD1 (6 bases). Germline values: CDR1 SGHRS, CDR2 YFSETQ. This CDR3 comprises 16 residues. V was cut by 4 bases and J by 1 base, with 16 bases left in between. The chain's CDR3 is CASSKTGQTGTDTQYF. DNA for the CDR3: TGCGCCAGCAGCAAAACAGGGCAAACTGGCACAGATACGCAGTATTTT.

CDR3 DNA: TGTGCCAGCAGCCCGGGACAGATCAATCAGCCCCAGCATTTT. Protein: CASSPGQINQPQHF. The gene calls are TRBV28 and TRBJ1-5; 7 bases line up with TRBD1. The V gene end was trimmed by 6 bases and the J gene end by 3 bases; junction bases not matched to a gene: 5. The CDR3 is made up of 14 amino acids. The germline gives CDR1 MDHEN, CDR2 SYDVKM.

The DNA for the CDR3 is TGTGCCAGTAGCACGGACAGGGGGCCAGAGACCCAGTACTTC. Amino acids: CASSTDRGPETQYF. The J gene is TRBJ2-5, the V gene TRBV19, with 11 bases aligning to TRBD1. Looked up from germline, CDR1 is LNHDA and CDR2 is SQIVND (reference sequence). The CDR3 loop spans 14 amino acids. V dropped 6 bases and J dropped 4; count of bases not matched to a gene: 4.

The CDR3 reads CASSVTGTNEKLFF. The CDR3 nucleotides read TGCGCCAGCAGCGTGACAGGGACTAATGAAAAACTGTTTTTT. The rearrangement joins TRBV5-1 to TRBJ1-4, with TRBD1 matching 7 bases. Germline CDR1 is SGHRS and CDR2 is YFSETQ. The ends lost 4 bases at V and 2 bases at J; junction bases unmatched: 2. CDR3 size: 14 residues.

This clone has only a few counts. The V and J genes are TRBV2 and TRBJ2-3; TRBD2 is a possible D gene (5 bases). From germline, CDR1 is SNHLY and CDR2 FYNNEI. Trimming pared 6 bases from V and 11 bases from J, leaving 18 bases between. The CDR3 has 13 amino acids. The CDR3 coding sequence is TGTGCCAGCAGAATTCCGGGGATGGCCTGGCAGTATTTT. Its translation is CASRIPGMAWQYF.

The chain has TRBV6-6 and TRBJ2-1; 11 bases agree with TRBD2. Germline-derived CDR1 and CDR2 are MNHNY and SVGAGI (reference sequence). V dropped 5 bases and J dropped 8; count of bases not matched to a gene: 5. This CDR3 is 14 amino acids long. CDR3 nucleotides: TGTGCCAGCAGTCAGGGACTAGCGGCCGATGAGCAGTTCTTC. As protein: CASSQGLAADEQFF.

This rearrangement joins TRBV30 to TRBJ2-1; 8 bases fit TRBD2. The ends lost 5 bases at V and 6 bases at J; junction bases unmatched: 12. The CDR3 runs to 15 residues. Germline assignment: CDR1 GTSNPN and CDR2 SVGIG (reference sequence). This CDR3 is CAWSDPGLGANEQFF. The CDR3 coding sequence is TGTGCCTGGTCCGATCCGGGACTAGGGGCCAATGAGCAGTTCTTC.

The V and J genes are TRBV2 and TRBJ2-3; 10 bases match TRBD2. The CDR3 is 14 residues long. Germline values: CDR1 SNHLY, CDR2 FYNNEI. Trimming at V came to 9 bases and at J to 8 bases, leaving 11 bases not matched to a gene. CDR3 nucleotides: TGTGCCAGGGGTGGTAGCGGGGGGTCAGGTACGCAGTATTTT. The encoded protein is CARGGSGGSGTQYF.

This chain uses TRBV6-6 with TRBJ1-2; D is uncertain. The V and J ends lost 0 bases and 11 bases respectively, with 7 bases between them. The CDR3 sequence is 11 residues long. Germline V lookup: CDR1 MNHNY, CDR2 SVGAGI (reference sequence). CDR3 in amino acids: CASSYSIGYTF. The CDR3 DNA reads TGTGCCAGCAGTTACTCGATCGGGTACACCTTC.